This TCR beta chain is drawn from a study of blood T cell repertoires in COVID-19. Study-wide context: T cells, B-cell-depleted T cells, or PBMCs provided the cDNA or gDNA that served as material.

Profiling relied on immunoSEQ multiplex PCR, and the TCRdb table lists in-frame clones only, not all of them. The sample records 200,000 or so clones, about nine tenths being singletons. The length of the CDR3 is 16 residues. Trimming shortened V by 3 bases and J by 2 bases, and 14 bases separated the two germline ends. The germline V gene encodes CDR1 LNHDA and CDR2 SQIVND (reference sequence). Study members were between roughly 18 and 100 years old and lived in some 22 US regions. This clone was seen only a few times. The TCR comes from a woman in her forties with acute COVID-19. The V and J genes are TRBV19 and TRBJ2-1; possible D gene TRBD2, 5 bases. Sequences were obtained from PBMCs or T cells enriched from blood (not recorded which). CDR3 region: CASSMRASSPYNEQFF. In nucleotides, the CDR3 is TGTGCCAGTAGTATGAGGGCTAGCAGTCCCTACAATGAGCAGTTCTTC.